The subject of this entry is one TCR beta chain. It has no known antigen specificity. No base qualities exist here, and no much larger clone lies one base off it. The immunoSEQ Assay, a bias-controlled multiplex PCR, was used to amplify TCRbeta CDR3 regions from genomic DNA. As for how the authors treated the data: Nucleated cell counts per sample were estimated from amplification of reference gene primers within the assay. Sequence reads were collapsed and filtered to measure the absolute abundance of every unique TCRbeta CDR3 rearrangement. For each sample, productive Simpson clonality was calculated by taking the square root of Simpson's diversity index across productive rearrangements. TCRdb's version of the immuneACCESS table is confined to in-frame rearrangements and falls short of the full clone set. An unresolved V gene accounts for under half of the shortfall where checked; the remainder is of unknown origin. The DNA was the basis for D and trimming; V, J and clone size are from that table. Counted in this sample were some 200,000 clones; about 79% of them appeared once. The top ten clonotypes cover approximately 10% of the sample.

CDR1 is given as SGHNT and CDR2 as YYREEE, both from the germline V gene (reference sequence). Measured from the cysteine to the phenylalanine, the CDR3 is 19 residues long. CDR3 DNA only is kept here, 57 bases in frame from base 1. V is shortened by 4 bases, J by 1 base, and the region joining them spans 21 bases. Whole blood was collected in K2EDTA tubes by collaborating institutions according to the institutions' own protocols. For TCRbeta analysis, collaborator samples were shipped as frozen whole blood, as isolated PBMCs, or as DNA extracted from either sample type. This sample is part of a study of blood T cell repertoires in COVID-19 (dated by TCRdb to the early 2020s). Describing the broader study: Collaborator samples came from the United States, Italy and Spain and covered acute and convalescent phases of COVID-19. The prospective study material was composed of cDNA or gDNA derived from T cells, B-cell-depleted T cells, or PBMCs. Deeply sampled blood TCRbeta repertoires from subjects exposed to, actively infected with, or recovered from COVID-19 were included in the dataset. A freely available public database, intended as a resource for researchers studying the immune response to SARS-CoV-2, is where the repertoires were released. Samples came from the ongoing ImmuneRACE study (first 160 participants) plus 1,254 subjects from 6 global collaborators. A de-identified subject ID, COVID-19 status, age in years and sex were almost always included in the sample metadata. Where available, HLA class I and class II types were taken from metadata supplied by the sample provider and were not determined by assay-based typing.

What the work shows at the level of the full study, not this receptor alone: The amount of clinical and demographic metadata varied by source and participant and was provided uncurated.

What was sequenced was peripheral blood. The chain links TRBV5-4 with TRBJ1-6; no D gene is confidently identified. This sequence was found in a man in his forties or fifties with active or convalescent COVID-19. Here is the DNA: TGTGCCAGCAGCCCATCCGGCGGGATGGGAGGGTCCTATAATTCACCCCTCCACTTT. Its amino acids are CASSPSGGMGGSYNSPLHF.